This entry features one TCR beta chain sequence. No antigen is known for it. Libraries were prepared through the immunoSEQ multiplex PCR assay. A mixture of 60 forward primers for TCR Vbeta segments and 13 reverse primers for TCR Jbeta segments was used in the multiplex PCR. The CDR3 region of rearranged TCR beta genes was amplified from genomic DNA by a multiplex PCR assay. The amplified TCR beta libraries were sequenced on the Illumina HiSeq System as 87-base-pair reads. The authors processed their data as follows. A later analysis counted tens of millions of unique TCR beta chains across the 550 to 750 repertoires, and roughly 10 million of these chains were shared by at least two donors. Raw reads were error-corrected and collapsed into unique sequences with a nearest-neighbor algorithm that merged closely related sequences to remove PCR and sequencing errors. Alignment of CDR3 sequences to IMGT reference sequences was used to assign V, D and J gene segments. For a sequence to be retained, a match of at least six nucleotides was required to both a V gene segment and a J gene segment. A rearrangement was called productive if the CDR3 had no stop codons and remained in frame with V and J, and every other rearrangement was called non-productive. CDR3 was defined according to IMGT convention as the region running from the second conserved V-encoded cysteine to the conserved J-encoded phenylalanine. In an earlier analysis of 550 to 650 of the donors, sequences lacking an unambiguous match to a single V gene segment were excluded. In an earlier analysis of more than 500 of the donors, a V segment was called functional when productive rearrangements were above 56.7%, and segregating when the standard deviation between donors exceeded 5%. To diagnose cytomegalovirus status from the catalog of TCR beta chain sequences, a statistical classification framework was built. In a later analysis, TCR nucleotide sequences were compared against IMGT/GENE-DB human TR gene sequences so that V and J genes could be assigned. Using the TCRdist pipeline, a later analysis assigned CDR3 sequences along with most-parsimonious VDJ recombination scenarios. In a later analysis, each TCR beta chain was defined by its CDR3 amino acid sequence together with its V-gene family, and reads without a unique V-gene family were excluded. As a way to deal with suspected cross-contamination and a sequencing artifact, a later analysis dropped roughly 620 nucleotide sequences that were highly shared and had low generation probability. In a later analysis, a clonal expansion index for each public chain was calculated from normalized within-repertoire ranks of inferred template counts. A later analysis computed generation probabilities with a VDJ recombination model fitted to out-of-frame rearrangements, and checked the results against IGoR. A later analysis scored TCR-TCR, TCR-HLA and TCR-CMV co-occurrence with hypergeometric tests, applying a repertoire-size bias correction to TCR pairs. To estimate false discovery rates, a later analysis permuted the HLA or CMV assignments 20 times. In a later analysis, co-occurring TCRs were grouped using DBSCAN, and TCRdist sequence similarity was added for clustering within HLA-allele-positive subsets. Repertoires with fewer than 30,000 or more than 120,000 public chains were left out of co-occurrence clustering, as were about five repertoires with anomalous nucleotide sharing. TCRdb carries this immuneACCESS record with in-frame sequences only. Its versions omit some clonotypes, under half of them owing to an unresolved V gene in the studies checked, with the rest unexplained. V, J and clone size reflect that table, while D and trimming were determined from the DNA. This sample's clone table shows tens of thousands of clones. The ten largest clones represent about 1.8% of the sample.

These data come from a study of cytomegalovirus exposure and HLA in healthy donors (dated 2017 in TCRdb). Notes on the research overall: According to an earlier analysis of around 600 of the donors, some 180 million T cells yielded over 90 million unique TCR beta sequences and less than 300 Gb of sequence data. The number of typed donors differed by locus: about 620-640 for A, B, C, DRB1 and DQB1; 522 for DQA1; approximately 610 for DPA1; and about 450 for DPB1. In a later analysis, previously published TCR beta repertoires from roughly 710 donors were re-analyzed and high-resolution HLA genotyping was added so that TCR occurrence patterns could be studied. The study profiled the T cell repertoires of 666 subjects by immunosequencing and related them to cytomegalovirus serostatus. In the later analysis, no new phenotypic data were used to find candidate immune exposures; instead, reliance was placed on TCR beta sequences and their occurrence across donors. In an earlier analysis of a few hundred of the donors, high-throughput TCR beta sequencing was used to judge whether each TCR beta V gene segment behaved as functional or pseudogenic. Donor age, sex, ethnicity and CMV serostatus were compiled alongside the repertoire data. A separate validation cohort of more than 100 different subjects was used in addition to the roughly 670-subject first cohort. To predict cytomegalovirus infection status, the study brought together high-throughput TCR immunosequencing, statistical association of individual TCRs with disease status, and machine learning. All discovery cohort repertoires had been generated on a single sequencing platform. An early release covering some 640 HLA-typed donors comprised about 290 gigabases of sequencing data and approximately 85 million unique TCR sequences. The aim of the study was to test whether cataloging public T cell receptors could identify signatures of past pathogen exposure. HLA typing included class I and class II loci at four-digit resolution. On average, 235,054 unique TCR beta nucleotide sequences were sequenced per donor among 398 genotyped donors of the cohort, with roughly 18% of those sequences being non-productive. Several DR-DQ haplotypes were treated as single units for association and clustering because of strong linkage in the cohort. Of the 350 to 450 genotyped donors, over 70% fell in the genetic ancestry cluster associated with self-reported Caucasian donors. A later genetic analysis used genome-wide SNP genotypes for about 60% of the roughly 670 donors, treating that subset as a discovery cohort. What the research found in general, with its limitations: The authors suggested that the approach could potentially be extended to other disease states and immunological phenotypes. A later analysis found that HLA-associated TCR beta chains were more clonally expanded and had lower generation probabilities than equally common non-associated chains. Roughly uniform sequencing depth across donors was assumed in presence/absence analyses, although this assumption may not hold. In the study, 150 to 200 TCR beta chains were listed as associated with cytomegalovirus. Immune exposure information for the cohort was limited to CMV serostatus. HLA typing was unavailable for some donors at each locus, so association tests used only the typed subset. Correlated functional status among segregating V segments might be attributable to linkage disequilibrium, but an unknown experimental factor could not be ruled out. A further reported finding was that TCR beta sequences accurately predicted the HLA-A and HLA-B alleles for most subjects in the first cohort. In a later analysis, some 17,000 TCR beta sequences were associated with specific HLA alleles at a false discovery rate of 0.05. The earlier analysis of a few hundred of the donors excluded 15 to 20 rarely observed V segments, including chromosome 9 orphons, because counts were too low. Some IMGT-functional V segments, including TRBV6-2 and TRBV6-3, could not be distinguished by the 87-base-pair reads and were therefore excluded. A later genetic analysis associated a missense DCLRE1C variant with V-gene and J-gene trimming of TCR beta chains, and an independent cohort replicated the association. A later analysis found that TCR association rates varied across HLA loci, with DRB1 alleles showing the most associated TCRs and HLA-C alleles the fewest. Only TCR beta chains were sequenced in this cohort, and the absence of alpha or paired-chain data limited detectable features. The classifier was reported to diagnose cytomegalovirus status with high specificity and sensitivity in both the original cohort and the validation cohort. When HLA alleles, especially DR and DQ, strongly co-occurred, TCR associations were difficult to assign to individual alleles. Across donors, most TCR sequences were observed very rarely, whereas some public TCRs were present in many individuals. In a later genetic analysis, fewer N-insertions in productive TCRs were reported among donors in an Asian-associated ancestry cluster than the roughly 700-donor mean. An earlier analysis of several hundred of the donors showed that most TCR beta V segments appeared in productive rearrangements either about 87% or about 30% of the time, which broadly matched IMGT annotations. In vitro tests confirmed that a few of the cytomegalovirus-associated TCR beta chains recognize cytomegalovirus antigens. According to a later analysis, parvovirus B19, influenza, CMV and Epstein-Barr virus appeared linked to several top co-occurrence clusters. A cluster of highly shared sequence variants was judged likely to be a technical artifact of the sequencing pipeline. According to a later analysis, most CMV-associated TCR beta chains appeared to be HLA-restricted, and the HLA associations seemed to be driven largely by CMV exposure.

A distance of 12 bases separates the germline ends of V and J, which lose 7 bases and 0 bases respectively. From a lookup of the germline V gene (reference sequence), CDR1 and CDR2 are SEHNR and FQNEAQ. The CDR3 sequence holds 14 residues, the cysteine and phenylalanine included. Just CDR3 DNA is preserved here, 42 bases in frame from base 1. The cohort consisted of some 670 healthy bone marrow donors. All cohort members were sampled while nominally healthy, although unrecorded immune exposures were likely present. The donor was CMV seronegative and was included in the group of under 450 seronegative cohort members. Every donor gave a peripheral blood sample, and the peripheral blood mononuclear cells from that sample were used for TCR beta sequencing. The Qiagen DNeasy Blood Extraction Kit was used to extract genomic DNA from the blood cell samples.

Recombination joined TRBV7-9 with TRBJ1-1, with a weak D call of TRBD1 (5 bases match). This TCR was sampled from a woman in her 30s in good health and CMV-seronegative. Input material: PBMCs. This receptor has the CDR3 CASTSPGVNTEAFF. The DNA sequence is as follows: TGTGCCAGCACCTCCCCGGGGGTGAACACTGAAGCTTTCTTT.